This TCR beta chain was profiled in a study of shared clonotypes between healthy human individuals. Broader study findings: Only blood samples were collected, and tissue repertoires likely differ.

Details on this clone: Antigen: not known.

Nashville, Tennessee was home to all donors, who were Caucasian adults. The CDR3 runs to 14 residues. Trimming took off 5 bases at V and 5 bases at J, with 15 bases between the two ends. Germline V CDR1 and CDR2: SGHVS, FQNEAQ. Researchers ran the assay at a deep level. Measured with immunoSEQ multiplex PCR; TCRdb has only the in-frame clones, and not every one. This sample yields about 510,000 clones, of which 60% to 80% are seen a single time; 9.5% to 15% belongs to the top ten. The sequence was collected from a woman aged 40 to 55 in good health. Some clones in this sample may be carry-over from other donors' samples. The V call is TRBV7-8, the J call TRBJ1-2; D is perhaps TRBD1 (5 bases). The sequenced material came from PBMCs. The DNA of the CDR3 is TGTGCCAGCAGCCCGGGGACTGAGGTATATGGCTACACCTTC. It translates to CASSPGTEVYGYTF.